This T cell receptor beta chain stems from a study of blood T cell repertoires in COVID-19. Some clones are missing from TCRdb's copy, which holds only in-frame ones; the method was immunoSEQ multiplex PCR. Of roughly 330,000 clones detected, approximately 90% appear once; the ten largest clones hold roughly a tenth. Germline assignment: CDR1 MNHEY and CDR2 SMNVEV (reference sequence). The CDR3 is made up of 14 amino acids. V was pared by 4 bases and J by 5 bases, with 7 bases of the junction left unmatched. Sequencing used peripheral blood. V is TRBV27 and J is TRBJ2-7; TRBD2 aligns across 8 bases. This clonotype was obtained from a man under 40 with COVID-19, enrolled during active disease. The CDR3 loop is CASSSLQREHEQYF. In DNA form, the CDR3 reads TGTGCCAGCAGTTCCCTCCAGCGGGAGCACGAGCAGTACTTC.